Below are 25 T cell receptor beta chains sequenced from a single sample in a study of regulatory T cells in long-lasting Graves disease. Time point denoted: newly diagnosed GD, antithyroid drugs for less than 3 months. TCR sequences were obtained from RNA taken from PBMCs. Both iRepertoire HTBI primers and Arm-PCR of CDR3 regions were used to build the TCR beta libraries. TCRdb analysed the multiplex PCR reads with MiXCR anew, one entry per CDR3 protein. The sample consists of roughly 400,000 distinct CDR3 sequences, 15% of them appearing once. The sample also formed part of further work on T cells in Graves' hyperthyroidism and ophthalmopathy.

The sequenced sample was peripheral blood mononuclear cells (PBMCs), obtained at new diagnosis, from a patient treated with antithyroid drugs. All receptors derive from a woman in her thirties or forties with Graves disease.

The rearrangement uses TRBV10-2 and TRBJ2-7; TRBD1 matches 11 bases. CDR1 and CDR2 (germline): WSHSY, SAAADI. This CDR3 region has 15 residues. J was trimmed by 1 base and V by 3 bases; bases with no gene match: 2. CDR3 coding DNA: TGCGCCAGCAGTGATGGGACAGGGGGGTCCTACGAGCAGTACTTC. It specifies CASSDGTGGSYEQYF.

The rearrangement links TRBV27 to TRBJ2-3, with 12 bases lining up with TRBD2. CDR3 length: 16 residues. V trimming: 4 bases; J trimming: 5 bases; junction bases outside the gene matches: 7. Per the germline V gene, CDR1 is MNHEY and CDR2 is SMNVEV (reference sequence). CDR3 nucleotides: TGTGCCAGCAGTTCTCTAGCGGGAGGGCCGGGAGATACGCAGTATTTT. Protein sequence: CASSSLAGGPGDTQYF.

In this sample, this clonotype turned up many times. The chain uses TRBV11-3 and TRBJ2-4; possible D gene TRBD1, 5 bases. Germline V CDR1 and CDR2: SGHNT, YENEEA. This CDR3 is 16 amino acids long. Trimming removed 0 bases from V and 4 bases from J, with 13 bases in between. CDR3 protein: CASSLEGPGRKNIQYF. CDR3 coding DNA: TGTGCCAGCAGCTTAGAGGGGCCAGGGCGGAAAAACATTCAGTACTTC.

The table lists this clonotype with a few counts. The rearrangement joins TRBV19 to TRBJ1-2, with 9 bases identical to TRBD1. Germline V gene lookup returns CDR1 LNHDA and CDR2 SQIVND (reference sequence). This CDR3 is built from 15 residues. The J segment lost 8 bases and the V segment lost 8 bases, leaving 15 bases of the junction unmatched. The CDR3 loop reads CASGTITGGGGGYTF. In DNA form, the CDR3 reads TGTGCCAGTGGGACTATAACAGGGGGCGGTGGGGGCTACACCTTC.

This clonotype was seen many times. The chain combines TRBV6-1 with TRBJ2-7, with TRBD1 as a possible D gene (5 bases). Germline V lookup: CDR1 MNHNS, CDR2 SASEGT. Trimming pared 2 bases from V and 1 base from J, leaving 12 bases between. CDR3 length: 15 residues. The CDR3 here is CASSEFRTRSYEQYF. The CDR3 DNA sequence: TGTGCCAGCAGTGAATTCCGGACACGATCCTACGAGCAGTACTTC.

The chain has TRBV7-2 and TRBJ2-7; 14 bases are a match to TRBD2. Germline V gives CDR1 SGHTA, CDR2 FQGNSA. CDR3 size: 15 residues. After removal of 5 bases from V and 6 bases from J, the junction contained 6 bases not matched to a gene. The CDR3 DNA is TGTGCCAGCAGCGTGGGACTAGCGGGAGATCGCGAGCAGTACTTC. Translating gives CASSVGLAGDREQYF.

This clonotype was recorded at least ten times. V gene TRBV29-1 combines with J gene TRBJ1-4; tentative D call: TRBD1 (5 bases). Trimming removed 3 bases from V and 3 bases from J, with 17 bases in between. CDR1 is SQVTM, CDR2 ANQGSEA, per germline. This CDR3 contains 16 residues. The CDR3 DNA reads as TGCAGCGTTGATGGTACGCTTCAAGGGGCTAATGAAAAACTGTTTTTT. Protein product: CSVDGTLQGANEKLFF.

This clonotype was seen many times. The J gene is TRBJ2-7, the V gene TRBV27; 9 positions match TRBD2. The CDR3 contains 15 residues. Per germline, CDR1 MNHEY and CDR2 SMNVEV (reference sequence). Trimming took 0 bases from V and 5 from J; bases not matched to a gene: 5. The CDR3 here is CASSLSMVAGDEQYF. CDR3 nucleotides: TGTGCCAGCAGTTTATCGATGGTAGCGGGAGACGAGCAGTACTTC.

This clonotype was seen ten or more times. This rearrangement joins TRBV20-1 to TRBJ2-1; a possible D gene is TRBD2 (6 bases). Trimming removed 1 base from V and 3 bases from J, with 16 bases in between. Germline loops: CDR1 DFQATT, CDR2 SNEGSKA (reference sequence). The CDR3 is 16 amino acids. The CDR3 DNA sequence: TGCAGTGCTAGAGCTAGTATGCGGGATGTCTACAATGAGCAGTTCTTC. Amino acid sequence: CSARASMRDVYNEQFF.

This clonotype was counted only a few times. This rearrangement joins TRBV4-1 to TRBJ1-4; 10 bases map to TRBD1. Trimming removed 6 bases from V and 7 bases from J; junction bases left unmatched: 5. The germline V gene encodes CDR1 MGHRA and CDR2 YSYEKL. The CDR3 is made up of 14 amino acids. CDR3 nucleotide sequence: TGCGCCAGCAGGTCGGGACAGGGGCTTGAAAAACTGTTTTTT. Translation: CASRSGQGLEKLFF.

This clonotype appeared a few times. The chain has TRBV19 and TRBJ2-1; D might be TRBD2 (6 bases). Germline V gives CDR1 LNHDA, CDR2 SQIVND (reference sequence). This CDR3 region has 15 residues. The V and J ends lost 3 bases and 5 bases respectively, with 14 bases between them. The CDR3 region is CASSIRGGRNNEQFF. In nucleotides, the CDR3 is TGTGCCAGTAGTATCCGTGGGGGGAGGAACAATGAGCAGTTCTTC.

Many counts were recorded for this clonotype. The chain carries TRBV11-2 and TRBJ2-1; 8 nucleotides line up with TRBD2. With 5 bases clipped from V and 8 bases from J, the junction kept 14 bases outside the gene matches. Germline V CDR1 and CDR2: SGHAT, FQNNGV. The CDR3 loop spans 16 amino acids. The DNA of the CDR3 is TGTGCCAGCAGCCATCGAGGGCAGCGGGAGATCTATGAGCAGTTCTTC. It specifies CASSHRGQREIYEQFF.

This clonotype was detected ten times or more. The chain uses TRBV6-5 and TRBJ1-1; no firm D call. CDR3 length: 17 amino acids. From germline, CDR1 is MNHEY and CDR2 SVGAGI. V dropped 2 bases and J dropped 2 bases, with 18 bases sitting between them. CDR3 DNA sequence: TGTGCCAGCAGTTACCTAAGTTACTATGGATCAAACACTGAAGCTTTCTTT. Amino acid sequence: CASSYLSYYGSNTEAFF.

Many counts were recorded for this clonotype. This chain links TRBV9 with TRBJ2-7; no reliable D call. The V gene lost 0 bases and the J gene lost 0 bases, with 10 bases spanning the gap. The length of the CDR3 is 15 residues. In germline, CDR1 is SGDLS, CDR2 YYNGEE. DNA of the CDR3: TGTGCCAGCAGCGTAGGAGGCAGCAGCTCCTACGAGCAGTACTTC. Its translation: CASSVGGSSSYEQYF.

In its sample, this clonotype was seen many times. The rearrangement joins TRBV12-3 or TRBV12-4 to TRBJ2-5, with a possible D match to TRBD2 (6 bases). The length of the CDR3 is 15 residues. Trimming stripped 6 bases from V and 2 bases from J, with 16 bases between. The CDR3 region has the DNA TGTGCCAGCAGCGCTAGCGTTTTAGGTCAAGAGACCCAGTACTTC. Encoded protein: CASSASVLGQETQYF.

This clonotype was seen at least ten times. CDR3 sequence (DNA): TGTGCCAGCAGCTTCTCCACCCTTAAGGATGAGCAGTTCTTC. Protein: CASSFSTLKDEQFF. The chain carries TRBV7-9 and TRBJ2-1; D is undetermined. The germline gives CDR1 SEHNR, CDR2 FQNEAQ (reference sequence). Trimming took off 3 bases at V and 8 bases at J, with 14 bases between the two ends. The CDR3 loop spans 14 amino acids.

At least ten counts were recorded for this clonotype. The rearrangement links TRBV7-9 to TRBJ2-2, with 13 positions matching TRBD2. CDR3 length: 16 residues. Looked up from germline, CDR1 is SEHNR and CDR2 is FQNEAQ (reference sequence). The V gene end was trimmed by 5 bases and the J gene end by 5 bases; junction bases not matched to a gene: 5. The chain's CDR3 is CASSRPGLAGTGELFF. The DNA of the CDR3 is TGTGCCAGCAGCCGACCGGGACTAGCGGGAACCGGGGAGCTGTTTTTT. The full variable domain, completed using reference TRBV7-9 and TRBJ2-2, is DTGVSQNPRHKITKRGQNVTFRCDPISEHNRLYWYRQTLGQGPEFLTYFQNEAQLEKSRLLSDRFSAERPKGSFSTLEIQRTEQGDSAMYLCASSRPGLAGTGELFFGEGSRLTVL.

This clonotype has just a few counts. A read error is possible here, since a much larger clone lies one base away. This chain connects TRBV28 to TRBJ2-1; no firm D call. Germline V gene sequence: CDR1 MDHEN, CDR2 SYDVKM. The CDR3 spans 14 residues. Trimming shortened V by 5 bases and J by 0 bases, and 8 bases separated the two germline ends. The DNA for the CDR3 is TGTGCCAGCAGTGACATTGGCTCCTACAATGAGCAGTTCTTC. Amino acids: CASSDIGSYNEQFF.

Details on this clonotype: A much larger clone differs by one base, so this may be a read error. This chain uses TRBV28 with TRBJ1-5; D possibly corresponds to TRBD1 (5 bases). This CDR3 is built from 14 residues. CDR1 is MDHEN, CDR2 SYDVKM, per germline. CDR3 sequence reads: CASSLRGGNQPKHF. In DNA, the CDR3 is TGTGCCAGCAGTTTAAGGGGTGGCAATCAGCCCAAGCATTTT. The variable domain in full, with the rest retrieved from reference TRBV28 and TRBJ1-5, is DVKVTQSSRYLVKRTGEKVFLECVQDMDHENMFWYRQDPGLGLRLIYFSYDVKMKEKGDIPEGYSVSREKKERFSLILESASTNQTSMYLCASSLRGGNQPKHFGDGTRLSIL.

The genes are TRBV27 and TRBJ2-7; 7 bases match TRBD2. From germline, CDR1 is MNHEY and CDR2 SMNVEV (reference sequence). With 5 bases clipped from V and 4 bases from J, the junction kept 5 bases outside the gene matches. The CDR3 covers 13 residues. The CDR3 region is CASSPRGEYEQYV. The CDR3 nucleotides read TGTGCCAGCAGTCCTCGGGGGGAATACGAGCAGTACGTC.

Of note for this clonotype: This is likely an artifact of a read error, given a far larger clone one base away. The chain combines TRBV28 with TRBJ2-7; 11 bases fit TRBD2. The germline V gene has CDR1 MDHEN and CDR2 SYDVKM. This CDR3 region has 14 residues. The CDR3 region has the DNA TGTGCCAGCAGCTCTAGCGGGGGGACCTACGAGCAGCACTTC. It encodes CASSSSGGTYEQHF.

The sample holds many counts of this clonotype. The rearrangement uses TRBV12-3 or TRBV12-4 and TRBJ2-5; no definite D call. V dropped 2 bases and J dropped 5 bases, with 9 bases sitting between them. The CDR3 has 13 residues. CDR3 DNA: TGTGCCAGCAGTTTATCTGTGGGGGAGACCCAGTACTTC. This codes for CASSLSVGETQYF.

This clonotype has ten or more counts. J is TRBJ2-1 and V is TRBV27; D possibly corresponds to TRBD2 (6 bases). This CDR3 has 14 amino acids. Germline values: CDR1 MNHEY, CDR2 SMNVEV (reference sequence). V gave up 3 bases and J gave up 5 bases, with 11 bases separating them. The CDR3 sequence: CASSFLSGDNEQFF. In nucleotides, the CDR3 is TGTGCCAGCAGTTTTCTTAGCGGAGACAATGAGCAGTTCTTC.

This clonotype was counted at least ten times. As DNA, the CDR3 is TGTGCCAGCAGCTTGGGGAGCGGGAGACACACCGGGGAGCTGTTTTTT. This translates into CASSLGSGRHTGELFF. The rearrangement links TRBV5-6 to TRBJ2-2, with 8 bases matching TRBD2. CDR1 and CDR2 from the germline V gene are SGHDT and YYEEEE. V gave up 0 bases and J gave up 3 bases; unmatched junction bases: 4. There are 16 residues in the CDR3.

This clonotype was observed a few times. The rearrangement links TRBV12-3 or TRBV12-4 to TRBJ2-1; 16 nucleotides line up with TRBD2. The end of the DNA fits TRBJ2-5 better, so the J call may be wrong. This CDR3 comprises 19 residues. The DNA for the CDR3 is TGTGCCAGCAGTTTAGGGGGGGGACTAGCGGGAGGGCCAGGGGAGACCCAGTACTTC. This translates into CASSLGGGLAGGPGETQYF.